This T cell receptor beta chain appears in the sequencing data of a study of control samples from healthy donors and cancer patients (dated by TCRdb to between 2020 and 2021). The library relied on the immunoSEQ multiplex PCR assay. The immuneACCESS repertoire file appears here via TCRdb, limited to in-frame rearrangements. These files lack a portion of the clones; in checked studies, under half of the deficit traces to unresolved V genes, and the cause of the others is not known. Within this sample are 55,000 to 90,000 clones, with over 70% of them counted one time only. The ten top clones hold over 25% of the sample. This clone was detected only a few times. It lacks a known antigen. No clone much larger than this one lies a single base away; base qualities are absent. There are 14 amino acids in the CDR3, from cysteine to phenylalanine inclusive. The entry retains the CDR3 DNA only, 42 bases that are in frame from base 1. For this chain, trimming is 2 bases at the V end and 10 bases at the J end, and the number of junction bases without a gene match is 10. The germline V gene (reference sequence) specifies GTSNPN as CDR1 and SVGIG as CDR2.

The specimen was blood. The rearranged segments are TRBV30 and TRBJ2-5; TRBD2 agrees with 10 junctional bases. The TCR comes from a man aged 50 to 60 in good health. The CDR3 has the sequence CAWSPSGRAWYQYF. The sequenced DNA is TGTGCCTGGAGTCCGAGCGGGAGGGCATGGTACCAGTACTTC.